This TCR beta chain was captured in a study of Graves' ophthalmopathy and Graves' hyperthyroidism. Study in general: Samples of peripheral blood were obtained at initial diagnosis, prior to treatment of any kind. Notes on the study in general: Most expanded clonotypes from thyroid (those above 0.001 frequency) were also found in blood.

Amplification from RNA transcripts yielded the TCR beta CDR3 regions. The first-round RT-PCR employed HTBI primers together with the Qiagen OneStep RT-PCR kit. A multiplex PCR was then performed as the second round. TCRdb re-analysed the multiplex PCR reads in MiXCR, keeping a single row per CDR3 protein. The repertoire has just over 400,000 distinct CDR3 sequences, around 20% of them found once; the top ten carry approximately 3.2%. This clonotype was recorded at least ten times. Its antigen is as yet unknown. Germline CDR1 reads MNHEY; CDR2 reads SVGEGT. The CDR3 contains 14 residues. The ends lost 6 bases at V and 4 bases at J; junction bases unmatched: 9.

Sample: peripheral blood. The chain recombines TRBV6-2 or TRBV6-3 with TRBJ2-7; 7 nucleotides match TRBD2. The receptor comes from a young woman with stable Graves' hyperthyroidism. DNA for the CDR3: TGTGCCAGCAGCAAGCAGGCTAGCGGATACGAGCAGTACTTC. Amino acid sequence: CASSKQASGYEQYF.